Sequencing of this TCR beta chain was carried out in a study of cytomegalovirus exposure and HLA in healthy donors. CDR3 length equals 15 residues. V lost 2 bases and J lost 2, with 14 bases in between. Germline assignment: CDR1 SGHNT and CDR2 YYREEE (reference sequence). PCR used 60 Vbeta primers and 13 Jbeta primers. Measured with immunoSEQ multiplex PCR; TCRdb has only the in-frame clones, and not every one. The sample consists of under 200,000 clones, around 80% of them appearing once. This chain connects TRBV5-4 to TRBJ2-7, with D possibly TRBD2 on 5 matching bases. The sample was PBMCs. This receptor was obtained from a woman under 40 in good health and CMV-seropositive. CDR3 residues: CASSFAADGTYEQYF. The CDR3, as DNA: TGTGCCAGCAGCTTTGCAGCGGACGGAACCTACGAGCAGTACTTC.